This T cell receptor (beta chain) was captured by sequencing in a study of blood T cell repertoires in COVID-19. Study as a whole: Italy, Spain and the United States were the sources of the convalescent and acute COVID-19 samples. T cells, B-cell-depleted T cells, or PBMCs provided the cDNA or gDNA that served as material.

The V and J ends lost 6 bases and 10 bases respectively, with 19 bases between them. Germline V gene lookup returns CDR1 MNHEY and CDR2 SVGAGI. CDR3 length: 14 amino acids. The data were produced by immunoSEQ multiplex PCR, yet TCRdb's version contains in-frame clones alone and is incomplete. This table holds 60,000 to 65,000 clones, less than 80% found once. This receptor was obtained from a man in his sixties with acute or convalescent COVID-19. Sequenced sample: peripheral blood. The V call is TRBV6-5, the J call TRBJ2-1; D is perhaps TRBD1 (5 bases). The CDR3 region is CASSPYQGSKEQFF. DNA of the CDR3: TGTGCCAGCAGCCCCTATCAGGGTTCGAAAGAGCAGTTCTTC.